Below, 12 T cell receptor beta chains from the same sample are listed, as sequenced in a study of blood T cell repertoires in COVID-19. This table comes from immunoSEQ multiplex PCR, and its TCRdb copy is limited to in-frame clones, with some not included. The data hold about 200,000 clones, with over 75% observed a single time. The sequencing input was peripheral blood. The receptors were gathered from a woman in her thirties or forties who had recovered from COVID-19.

The chain employs TRBV19 and TRBJ1-1, with TRBD1 identical over 8 bases. Per the germline V gene, CDR1 is LNHDA and CDR2 is SQIVND (reference sequence). The J segment lost 5 bases and the V segment lost 5 bases, leaving 4 bases of the junction unmatched. The CDR3 sequence is 13 residues long. The CDR3 DNA reads TGTGCCAGTAGTCCAACAGGGGGGACTGAAGCTTTCTTT. This gives the protein CASSPTGGTEAFF.

The chain carries TRBV3-1 (or the pseudogene TRBV3-2) and TRBJ1-2; no firm D call. Germline-derived CDR1 and CDR2 are LGHDT and YNNKEL (reference sequence). The CDR3 contains 13 residues. The V end was cut by 1 base, the J end by 8 bases, with 11 bases between. DNA for the CDR3: TGTGCCAGCAGCCAAGTGGACGAGGGAGGCTACACCTTC. It specifies CASSQVDEGGYTF.

The V and J genes are TRBV2 and TRBJ2-3; 9 bases line up with TRBD2. CDR3 length: 16 residues. The V gene end was trimmed by 6 bases and the J gene end by 6 bases; junction bases not matched to a gene: 13. CDR1 is SNHLY and CDR2 is FYNNEI in the germline V gene. CDR3 nucleotides: TGTGCCAGCAGAACGGGGGTAGCGGGAGTGTGGGATACGCAGTATTTT. Translating gives CASRTGVAGVWDTQYF.

The chain carries TRBV7-9 and TRBJ2-7; 9 bases are a match to TRBD1. The V gene's germline CDR1 is SEHNR and CDR2 FQNEAQ (reference sequence). V gave up 5 bases and J gave up 2 bases; unmatched junction bases: 10. This CDR3 has 16 amino acids. CDR3 in amino acids: CASSSPTGGKTYEQYF. CDR3 coding DNA: TGTGCCAGCAGCAGCCCGACAGGGGGAAAAACCTACGAGCAGTACTTC.

This chain uses TRBV3-1 (or the pseudogene TRBV3-2) with TRBJ2-1; TRBD2 agrees at 8 bases. Germline values: CDR1 LGHDT, CDR2 YNNKEL (reference sequence). This CDR3 is built from 15 residues. With V trimmed by 0 bases and J by 5 bases, 3 bases remained unmatched. The CDR3 nucleotides read TGTGCCAGCAGCCAAGATTTAGCGGGACACAATGAGCAGTTCTTC. This gives the protein CASSQDLAGHNEQFF.

This chain joins TRBV18 and TRBJ1-1, with a tentative D call TRBD1 (5 bases). The germline V gene encodes CDR1 KGHSH and CDR2 LQKENI. The CDR3 runs 14 residues. The ends were cut back, 0 bases at V and 1 base at J, with 6 bases in the middle. This chain's CDR3 is CASSPPGANTEAFF. The CDR3 nucleotides are TGTGCCAGCTCACCACCTGGGGCGAACACTGAAGCTTTCTTT.

This clone occurred a few times. The rearrangement joins TRBV30 to TRBJ2-1; weak D call: TRBD1 (5 bases). Germline V lookup: CDR1 GTSNPN, CDR2 SVGIG (reference sequence). V dropped 8 bases and J dropped 4 bases, with 6 bases sitting between them. The CDR3 runs to 10 residues. The CDR3 here is CAQGYNEQFF. DNA for the CDR3: TGTGCCCAGGGTTACAATGAGCAGTTCTTC.

The chain employs TRBV6-1 and TRBJ1-3; D unresolved. From germline, CDR1 is MNHNS and CDR2 SASEGT. This CDR3 region has 13 residues. The germline V and J ends were trimmed by 0 bases and 4 bases, with 4 bases remaining between them. CDR3 coding DNA: TGTGCCAGCAGTGAAGCTGCGGGAAACACCATATATTTT. This sequence encodes CASSEAAGNTIYF.

This chain links TRBV30 with TRBJ2-5, with D possibly matching TRBD1 (6 bases). CDR1 and CDR2 from the germline V gene are GTSNPN and SVGIG (reference sequence). The CDR3 extends over 12 amino acids. The V and J ends lost 6 bases and 0 bases respectively, with 8 bases between them. CDR3 DNA sequence: TGTGCCTGCCAGGGGTACCAAGAGACCCAGTACTTC. Translating it yields CACQGYQETQYF.

J is TRBJ2-7 and V is TRBV4-1; tentative D call: TRBD1 (5 bases). CDR1 and CDR2 (germline): MGHRA, YSYEKL. The CDR3 is 14 residues long. The V end was cut by 0 bases, the J end by 3 bases, with 9 bases between. The CDR3 reads CASSQDQGSYEQYF. The CDR3 DNA is TGCGCCAGCAGCCAAGATCAGGGTAGCTACGAGCAGTACTTC.

V gene TRBV28 combines with J gene TRBJ2-1, with 13 bases matching TRBD2. The CDR3 is made up of 15 amino acids. V dropped 4 bases and J dropped 4; count of bases not matched to a gene: 1. Germline V gene sequence: CDR1 MDHEN, CDR2 SYDVKM. This chain's CDR3 is CASSWTSGSYNEQFF. The CDR3 nucleotides read TGTGCCAGCAGTTGGACTAGCGGGAGTTACAATGAGCAGTTCTTC.

CDR3 bases: TGTGCCAGCAGCCTGGGACTAGCGGGAGCACATGAGCAGTTCTTC. It encodes CASSLGLAGAHEQFF. V and J are TRBV6-5 and TRBJ2-1, with 14 bases identical to TRBD2. The CDR3 loop spans 15 amino acids. Germline CDR1 reads MNHEY; CDR2 reads SVGAGI. V lost 6 bases, J lost 8 bases, and 6 bases stayed unmatched.